Sequencing of this T cell receptor beta chain was carried out in a study of cytomegalovirus exposure and HLA in healthy donors. Whole-study context: Some 80 million unique TCRs from HLA-typed donors were held in an early data release.

Overall study results and limits: Overall, about 160 TCR beta chains were annotated as cytomegalovirus-associated.

A remark on this clone: Its antigen remains unknown.

The PCR employed 60 Vbeta primers together with 13 Jbeta primers. The table came from immunoSEQ multiplex PCR; TCRdb's copy has only in-frame clones and leaves some out. The sample lists 120,000 or so clones, 82% seen once, with approximately 1.5% in the top ten. Germline lookup yields CDR1 MNHNS and CDR2 SASEGT. Trimming pared 2 bases from V and 1 base from J, leaving 9 bases between. The CDR3 loop spans 14 amino acids. What was sequenced was PBMCs. V is TRBV6-1 and J is TRBJ2-7; weak D call: TRBD2 (6 bases). The clonotype was recovered from a woman between 18 and 29 years old in good health and CMV-seronegative. In nucleotides, the CDR3 is TGTGCCAGCAGTGAATTTGGGAGGTCCTACGAGCAGTACTTC. Translated, it gives CASSEFGRSYEQYF.